This TCR beta chain was documented in a study of T cells in Graves' hyperthyroidism and ophthalmopathy. Across the whole study: Initial diagnosis, before any treatment, was when peripheral blood was collected.

CDR3 length: 15 residues. Germline CDR1 and CDR2: MDHEN and SYDVKM. Trimming stripped 4 bases from V and 3 bases from J, with 15 bases between. TCR beta CDR3 regions were amplified from RNA transcripts. Researchers ran a first-round RT-PCR on the TCR CDR3 using the HTBI primer set. TCRdb reprocessed the multiplex PCR reads with MiXCR, giving one entry per CDR3 protein. Counted here are 600,000 or so distinct CDR3 sequences, 13% to 15% occurring once; the ten biggest clones make up over 6%. Study-level results: Stable hyperthyroidism was separated from ophthalmopathy by a model based on 13 V-J features. Ophthalmopathy prediction by the model preceded onset by a median roughly 6 months.

The table lists this clonotype with many counts. As yet, its antigen is unknown. The sequence derives from a woman younger than 35 with Graves' ophthalmopathy. The gene calls are TRBV28 and TRBJ1-2; the D gene is possibly TRBD1 (5 bases). What was sequenced was blood. CDR3 sequence (DNA): TGTGCCAGCAGTTCAGGCTCGGAGGGGCACTATGGCTACACCTTC. Translated: CASSSGSEGHYGYTF.